This T cell receptor (beta chain) was sequenced during a study of CD8 T cells in Susac syndrome. Random hexamers were used to reverse transcribe about 0.5 to 1 ug of RNA. Via MiXCR, TCRdb re-called the immunoSEQ multiplex PCR reads, giving one row per CDR3 protein. The sample includes around 140,000 distinct CDR3 sequences, 80% seen only once; the top ten take roughly 0.48%. Only one count was recorded for this clonotype. Germline CDR1 and CDR2: MDHEN and SYDVKM. The CDR3 is 15 residues long. V gave up 7 bases and J gave up 7 bases; unmatched junction bases: 9. Sequencing targeted TCR beta in T cells from blood (CD8+ and CD4+). Negative isolation yielded CD4+ and CD8+ T cells, and FACS enriched TEMRA cells.

This clonotype was obtained from a human donor with multiple sclerosis. Sample: CD8+ T cells from PBMCs. The V gene is TRBV28, the J gene TRBJ2-1, with 11 bases identical to TRBD2. The CDR3 reads CASNSRLAGGNEQFF. Here the CDR3 DNA reads TGTGCCAGCAATTCCCGGCTAGCGGGAGGTAATGAGCAGTTCTTC.